This T cell receptor beta chain derives from a study of cytomegalovirus exposure and HLA in healthy donors (dated by TCRdb to the late 2010s). Context from the whole study: An earlier analysis of a few hundred of the donors reported 250 to 300 Gb of sequence data and roughly 120 million unique TCR beta sequences obtained from about 170 million T cells. Among the approximately 400 genotyped donors, approximately 76% belonged to the genetic ancestry cluster associated with self-reported Caucasian donors. Among a few hundred genotyped donors of the cohort, an average of around 240,000 unique TCR beta nucleotide sequences were sequenced per donor, roughly 20% of them non-productive. Donor age, sex, ethnicity and CMV serostatus were compiled alongside the repertoire data. An earlier analysis of approximately 500 of the donors applied high-throughput TCR beta sequencing to assess whether each TCR beta V gene segment acted as functional or pseudogenic. In addition to the first cohort of 650 to 750 subjects, a separate validation cohort of approximately 120 different subjects was used. An early release covering roughly 640 HLA-typed donors comprised around 300 gigabases of sequencing data and 65 million to 100 million unique TCR sequences. To predict cytomegalovirus infection status, the study brought together high-throughput TCR immunosequencing, statistical association of individual TCRs with disease status, and machine learning. All discovery cohort repertoires had been generated on a single sequencing platform. A later genetic analysis took genome-wide SNP genotypes for about three fifths of the 666 donors and used that subset as a discovery cohort. The number of typed donors differed by locus: about 620-640 for A, B, C, DRB1 and DQB1; some 500 for DQA1; approximately 600 for DPA1; and some 470 for DPB1. Rather than drawing on any new phenotypic data, the later analysis identified candidate immune exposures from TCR beta sequences and the way those sequences occurred across donors. Class I and class II HLA loci were covered by the typing at four-digit resolution. Because of strong linkage in the cohort, four to six DR-DQ haplotypes were treated as single units for association and clustering. A later analysis re-examined previously published TCR beta repertoires from more than 650 donors and added high-resolution HLA genotyping to investigate patterns of TCR occurrence. The study aimed to test whether cataloging public T cell receptors could reveal signatures of past pathogen exposure. Using immunosequencing, the study profiled T cell repertoires from about 620 subjects and related those repertoires to cytomegalovirus serostatus.

From the cysteine up to the phenylalanine, the CDR3 has a length of 16 residues. The DNA shown is the 48-base CDR3, in frame from base 1. This clone was counted a few times. The specificity of this receptor is unknown. The sample holds no much larger clone one base away, and base qualities are not on file. Broader findings and caveats from the paper: Correlated functional status among segregating V segments might be attributable to linkage disequilibrium, but an unknown experimental factor could not be ruled out. A later genetic analysis associated a missense DCLRE1C variant with V-gene and J-gene trimming of TCR beta chains, and an independent cohort replicated the association. In a later analysis, TCR association rates were found to vary across HLA loci, with the most associated TCRs seen for DRB1 alleles and the fewest for HLA-C alleles. In the study, approximately 160 TCR beta chains were listed as associated with cytomegalovirus. At a false discovery rate of 0.05, a later analysis linked approximately 18,000 TCR beta sequences to specific HLA alleles. A later analysis reported that several top co-occurrence clusters appeared linked to parvovirus B19, influenza, CMV and Epstein-Barr virus. Sequencing depth was assumed to be roughly uniform across donors in the presence/absence analyses, though that assumption may not hold. Some IMGT-functional V segments, including TRBV6-2 and TRBV6-3, could not be told apart with the 87-base-pair reads, so those segments were excluded. A later analysis found that most CMV-associated TCR beta chains appeared HLA-restricted, with HLA associations seemingly driven largely by CMV exposure. A cluster of highly shared sequence variants was judged likely to represent a technical artifact of the sequencing pipeline. Because counts were too low, about 15 rarely observed V segments, including chromosome 9 orphons, were left out of the earlier analysis of 587 of the donors. A later genetic analysis reported fewer N-insertions in productive TCRs among donors in an Asian-associated ancestry cluster than the roughly 700-donor mean. Cytomegalovirus status was reported to be diagnosed by the classifier with high specificity and sensitivity in both the original and validation cohorts. Broadly in line with IMGT annotations, most TCR beta V segments showed up in productive rearrangements about 90% or about 30% of the time in an earlier analysis of 450 to 750 of the donors. In a later analysis, HLA-associated TCR beta chains were found to be more clonally expanded and to have lower generation probabilities than equally common non-associated chains. Most TCR sequences were seen in very few donors, while some public TCRs were found in many individuals. HLA typing was unavailable for some donors at each locus, so association tests used only the typed subset. Three of the identified cytomegalovirus-associated TCR beta chains were confirmed in vitro to be specific for cytomegalovirus antigens. A further reported finding was that TCR beta sequences accurately predicted the HLA-A and HLA-B alleles for most subjects in the first cohort. CMV serostatus was the only immune exposure information available for the cohort. In this cohort, only TCR beta chains were sequenced, and detectable features were limited by the absence of alpha or paired-chain data. The authors suggested that the approach could potentially be extended to other disease states and immunological phenotypes. When HLA alleles, especially DR and DQ, strongly co-occurred, attributing TCR associations to individual alleles was difficult.

Library creation used the immunoSEQ multiplex PCR assay. For the multiplex PCR, a mixture combining 60 forward primers for TCR Vbeta segments and 13 reverse primers for TCR Jbeta segments was used. The CDR3 region of rearranged TCR beta genes was amplified from genomic DNA by a multiplex PCR assay. The Illumina HiSeq System was used to sequence the amplified TCR beta libraries as 87-base-pair reads. In the authors' own workflow: A later analysis counted about 80 million unique TCR beta chains across the 550 to 800 repertoires, and approximately 11 million of these chains were shared by at least two donors. Raw reads were error-corrected and collapsed into unique sequences with a nearest-neighbor algorithm that merged closely related sequences to remove PCR and sequencing errors. CDR3 sequences were aligned to IMGT reference sequences to assign V, D and J gene segments. For a sequence to be retained, a match of at least six nucleotides to both a V gene segment and a J gene segment was required. A rearrangement counted as productive if the CDR3 had no stop codons and remained in frame with V and J, and every other rearrangement counted as non-productive. Following IMGT convention, CDR3 was defined as the stretch from the second conserved V-encoded cysteine up to the conserved J-encoded phenylalanine. The earlier analysis of about 570 of the donors excluded any sequence lacking an unambiguous match to a single V gene segment. In an earlier analysis of 587 of the donors, V segments were called functional above 56.7% productive rearrangements and were called segregating when the between-donor standard deviation exceeded 5%. To diagnose cytomegalovirus status from the catalog of TCR beta chain sequences, a statistical classification framework was built. V and J gene assignment, in a later analysis, came from comparing TCR nucleotide sequences with IMGT/GENE-DB human TR gene sequences. A later analysis assigned CDR3 sequences and most-parsimonious VDJ recombination scenarios with the TCRdist pipeline. In a later analysis, each TCR beta chain was defined by its CDR3 amino acid sequence together with its V-gene family, and reads without a unique V-gene family were excluded. As a way to deal with suspected cross-contamination and a sequencing artifact, a later analysis dropped hundreds of nucleotide sequences that were highly shared and had low generation probability. For each public chain, a later analysis derived a clonal expansion index from normalized ranks of inferred template counts within each repertoire. A later analysis computed generation probabilities with a VDJ recombination model fitted to out-of-frame rearrangements, and checked the results against IGoR. Hypergeometric tests were used in a later analysis to score TCR-TCR, TCR-HLA and TCR-CMV co-occurrence, with a repertoire-size bias correction applied to the TCR pairs. In a later analysis, false discovery rates were estimated by permuting HLA or CMV assignments 20 times. A later analysis grouped co-occurring TCRs with DBSCAN, adding TCRdist sequence similarity when clustering within HLA-allele-positive subsets. For co-occurrence clustering, repertoires with fewer than 30,000 or more than 120,000 public chains were excluded, along with four or five repertoires with anomalous nucleotide sharing. Held by TCRdb, this immuneACCESS table contains in-frame sequences only and omits some clones. Under half of the omission traces to an unresolved V gene where checked; the cause of the rest is unknown. V and J calls and clone size are those listed in that table; D and trimming were worked out from the DNA. This sample gives 130,000 to 150,000 clones in total; roughly 80% of them show up just once. In total, the top ten clones hold approximately 5.1% of the sample.

The cohort consisted of 600 to 700 healthy bone marrow donors. At the time of sampling, every cohort member was nominally healthy, though immune exposures that went unrecorded were likely present. The donor tested CMV seronegative and was one of the 352 seronegative cohort members. Every donor gave a peripheral blood sample, and the peripheral blood mononuclear cells from that sample were used for TCR beta sequencing. The Qiagen DNeasy Blood Extraction Kit was used to extract genomic DNA from the blood cell samples. The receptor was derived from a male donor in good health and CMV-seronegative. The sequencing input was PBMCs. The chain couples TRBV21-1 to TRBJ1-4; the table's D call, TRBD1, has no DNA check behind it. TRBV21-1 is a pseudogene. The base sequence is TGTGCCAGCAGCAGCACAGGGGGCTCAACTAATGAAAAACTGTTTTTT. This translates into CASSSTGGSTNEKLFF.